Listed below are T cell receptor beta chains from one sample, sequenced in a study of cytomegalovirus exposure and HLA in healthy donors. Assay: immunoSEQ multiplex PCR; the TCRdb copy retains only in-frame clones and omits some. This table has about 200,000 clones, nearly 80% appearing once. The sequenced material came from PBMCs. The receptor source for this set is a man younger than 35 in good health and CMV-seronegative. Both conserved end residues are part of each CDR3. D genes are given only for firm matches. Clone size, where shown, is once, few, many, or a class for clones that have expanded.

d_call j_call v_call clone_size cdr3_aa cdr3_nt
NA TRBJ1-1 TRBV20-1 NA CSPASGTEAFF TGCAGTCCTGCGTCCGGCACTGAAGCTTTCTTT
TRBD2 TRBJ2-5 TRBV5-1 NA CASLRAGGLQETQYF TGCGCCAGCCTGAGAGCGGGAGGGTTACAAGAGACCCAGTACTTC
TRBD1 TRBJ1-2 TRBV14 NA CASSQDNAGGLNGYTF TGTGCCAGCAGCCAAGATAATGCAGGGGGTCTAAATGGCTACACCTTC
TRBD1 TRBJ2-7 TRBV29-1 NA CSVEGPGQENYEQYF TGCAGCGTTGAAGGACCGGGACAGGAGAACTACGAGCAGTACTTC
TRBD1 TRBJ2-3 TRBV25-1 NA CASSRGGADTQYF TGTGCCAGCAGCAGAGGGGGCGCAGATACGCAGTATTTT
TRBD1 TRBJ1-3 TRBV5-1 NA CASSPGQGRYSGNTIYF TGCGCCAGCAGCCCAGGACAGGGTAGATACTCTGGAAACACCATATATTTT
NA TRBJ1-1 TRBV18 NA CASSPPAGLTRNEAFF TGTGCCAGCTCACCACCAGCGGGGCTTACCCGTAATGAAGCTTTCTTT
TRBD1 TRBJ2-2 TRBV7-8 NA CASSLPSGGRTGNTGELFF TGTGCCAGCAGCTTACCCTCGGGTGGTCGGACAGGCAACACCGGGGAGCTGTTTTTT
NA TRBJ1-2 TRBV5-5 few CASSLGRVAYGYTF TGTGCCAGCAGCCTCGGCCGGGTCGCCTATGGCTACACCTTC
TRBD2 TRBJ2-5 TRBV5-1 NA CASSHGLAGVVKYF TGCGCCAGCAGTCATGGGCTAGCGGGAGTGGTTAAGTACTTC
NA TRBJ2-4 TRBV11-2 NA CASSSPRTLKGNIQYF TGTGCCAGCAGCTCCCCCCGGACACTGAAAGGGAACATTCAGTACTTC
NA TRBJ2-2 TRBV9 NA CASSLDGGEGRSGELFF TGTGCCAGCAGCCTCGATGGGGGCGAAGGACGGTCGGGAGAGCTGTTTTTT
TRBD2 TRBJ2-3 TRBV29-1 medium-sized CSARLAKGTDTQYF TGCAGCGCCAGACTAGCGAAGGGAACAGATACGCAGTATTTT
NA TRBJ2-7 TRBV23-1 NA CASSQGKGFMFYEQYF TGCGCCAGCAGTCAAGGAAAGGGGTTCATGTTCTACGAGCAGTACTTC
NA TRBJ1-1 TRBV25-1 NA CASSPPTAMNTEAFF TGTGCCAGCAGCCCCCCTACAGCTATGAACACTGAAGCTTTCTTT
NA TRBJ2-2 TRBV18 NA CASSPTGSGELFF TGTGCCAGCTCACCTACAGGGTCCGGGGAGCTGTTTTTT
TRBD1 TRBJ2-7 TRBV11-3 NA CASSPDEAQGSSLYEQYF TGTGCCAGCAGCCCAGATGAGGCACAGGGGAGCTCTCTGTACGAGCAGTACTTC
TRBD1 TRBJ1-4 TRBV6-1 NA CASSLGQGGEKLFF TGTGCCAGCAGCCTTGGACAGGGAGGTGAAAAACTGTTTTTT
TRBD1 TRBJ2-7 TRBV30 NA CAWDRDGSSYEQYF TGTGCCTGGGACAGGGACGGCAGCTCCTACGAGCAGTACTTC
NA TRBJ1-2 TRBV5-6 NA CASSLVWGGMVDGYTF TGTGCCAGCAGCTTGGTTTGGGGGGGCATGGTAGATGGCTACACCTTC
NA TRBJ1-1 TRBV6-5 NA CASSPKISITEAFF TGTGCCAGCAGCCCTAAGATTTCAATCACTGAAGCTTTCTTT
NA TRBJ2-2 TRBV18 NA CASSPGQTGELFF TGTGCCAGCTCACCCGGACAGACCGGGGAGCTGTTTTTT
TRBD2 TRBJ2-7 TRBV5-1 NA CASSPGGVAASYEQYF TGCGCCAGCAGCCCCGGGGGGGTAGCGGCCTCCTACGAGCAGTACTTC
NA TRBJ1-1 TRBV5-6 few CASSTLTENTEAFF TGTGCCAGCAGCACCCTGACAGAAAACACTGAAGCTTTCTTT
NA TRBJ2-1 TRBV15 NA CATSRDLSANEQFF TGTGCCACCAGCAGAGATCTGAGTGCCAATGAGCAGTTCTTC
NA TRBJ2-7 TRBV5-6 few CASSHSTSSYEQYF TGTGCCAGCAGCCACAGCACTAGCTCCTACGAGCAGTACTTC
TRBD2 TRBJ2-5 TRBV6-5 NA CASRSPTSGLVAQYF TGTGCCAGCAGATCCCCGACTAGCGGCCTTGTGGCCCAGTACTTC
NA TRBJ1-2 TRBV4-1 NA CASSQPTGRNYGYTF TGCGCCAGCAGCCAACCGACAGGCCGTAACTATGGCTACACCTTC
NA TRBJ1-5 TRBV2 few CASSWTDSNQPQHF TGTGCCAGCAGCTGGACAGATAGCAATCAGCCCCAGCATTTT
TRBD1 TRBJ1-5 TRBV5-1 NA CASSPGQSNQPQHF TGCGCCAGCAGCCCGGGACAGAGCAATCAGCCCCAGCATTTT
TRBD1 TRBJ2-5 TRBV7-2 NA CASSLARWLTDRQGGETQYF TGTGCCAGCAGCTTAGCCCGTTGGTTGACAGACAGACAGGGCGGAGAGACCCAGTACTTC
TRBD1 TRBJ2-1 TRBV6-5 few CASSYGGTGGYNEQFF TGTGCCAGCAGTTACGGGGGGACAGGTGGTTACAATGAGCAGTTCTTC
TRBD2 TRBJ2-5 TRBV6-6 NA CASSLSSGGRQETQYF TGTGCCAGCAGTCTTTCTAGCGGGGGCCGCCAAGAGACCCAGTACTTC
NA TRBJ1-1 TRBV6-5 NA CASSYGDISGTEAFF TGTGCCAGCAGTTACGGGGACATTTCAGGCACTGAAGCTTTCTTT
TRBD2 TRBJ2-3 TRBV30 NA CAWSGEGTQYF TGTGCCTGGAGTGGGGAGGGGACGCAGTATTTT
NA TRBJ2-1 TRBV13 NA CASSSTSPYNEQFF TGTGCCAGCAGCTCGACTAGTCCCTACAATGAGCAGTTCTTC
NA TRBJ1-3 TRBV7-3 NA CASSLGSSGNTIYF TGTGCCAGCAGCCTGGGGAGCTCTGGAAACACCATATATTTT
NA TRBJ2-1 TRBV5-6 NA CASSLDEVRLSYNEQFF TGTGCCAGCAGCTTGGACGAAGTTCGACTGTCCTACAATGAGCAGTTCTTC
NA TRBJ2-3 TRBV7-9 NA CASSIGDTQYF TGTGCCAGCAGTATCGGGGATACGCAGTATTTT
TRBD2 TRBJ2-1 TRBV4-1 NA CASSQEASGGYEQFF TGCGCCAGCAGCCAAGAGGCTAGCGGGGGGTATGAGCAGTTCTTC
TRBD1 TRBJ1-1 TRBV9 few CASSAGQGVTEAFF TGTGCCAGCAGCGCCGGACAGGGTGTGACTGAAGCTTTCTTT
TRBD1 TRBJ1-1 TRBV28 NA CASSLGSSRGEAFF TGTGCCAGCAGTTTAGGGTCGTCCAGGGGGGAAGCTTTCTTT
NA TRBJ1-1 TRBV9 NA CATSRGGNTEAFF TGTGCCACCAGCCGGGGGGGGAACACTGAAGCTTTCTTT
TRBD2 TRBJ2-7 TRBV5-1 once CASSLTRLAGNNEQYF TGCGCCAGCAGCTTGACAAGGCTAGCGGGAAACAACGAGCAGTACTTC
TRBD1 TRBJ1-1 TRBV18 NA CASVRDRDLTEAFF TGTGCCAGCGTCCGGGACAGGGACTTGACTGAAGCTTTCTTT
NA TRBJ2-5 TRBV10-3 NA CAISSSGQATQYF TGTGCCATCAGTTCATCCGGACAAGCCACCCAGTACTTC
NA TRBJ2-5 TRBV1 NA CTSSSGLAGFQETQYF TGCACCAGCAGTTCCGGACTAGCGGGGTTTCAAGAGACCCAGTACTTC
TRBD2 TRBJ2-2 TRBV18 NA CASSPRTSDDTGELFF TGTGCCAGCTCACCGAGGACTAGCGACGACACCGGGGAGCTGTTTTTT